These T cell receptor beta chains were read from a single sample in a study of TIL therapy for anti-PD-1-resistant metastatic lung cancer. Clones were sequenced by immunoSEQ multiplex PCR, and TCRdb holds only the in-frame ones, with some missing. This table has more than 45,000 clones, around 79% appearing once. The source was blood, collected at baseline. Every receptor here comes from a person aged 25 to 80 with non-small cell lung cancer. Both conserved end residues are part of each CDR3. D genes are given only for firm matches.

v_gene	d_gene	j_gene	len	CDR3aa	CDR3nt
TRBV2	NA	TRBJ1-3	15	CASSARSSSGNTIYF	TGTGCCAGCAGTGCCCGGTCTAGCTCTGGAAACACCATATATTTT
TRBV11-3	NA	TRBJ1-1	13	CASSPDSNTEAFF	TGTGCCAGCAGCCCGGACAGTAACACTGAAGCTTTCTTT
TRBV25-1	TRBD1	TRBJ1-2	15	CASSESGGGRGGYTF	TGTGCCAGCAGTGAATCCGGAGGGGGCAGGGGAGGCTACACCTTC
TRBV27	TRBD1	TRBJ2-2	15	CASSPRAGGTGELFF	TGTGCCAGCAGTCCCCGGGCAGGGGGTACCGGGGAGCTGTTTTTT
TRBV5-6	TRBD1	TRBJ2-7	15	CASSPDRGLSYEQYF	TGTGCCAGCAGTCCGGACAGGGGGCTTTCCTACGAGCAGTACTTC
TRBV4-2	TRBD1	TRBJ1-3	17	CASSPRINTGAGNTIYF	TGTGCCAGCAGCCCGCGGATCAACACAGGGGCTGGAAACACCATATATTTT
TRBV4-2	TRBD2	TRBJ2-1	14	CASSPGTSGDEQFF	TGTGCCAGCAGCCCAGGGACTAGCGGTGATGAGCAGTTCTTC
TRBV29-1	TRBD1	TRBJ1-6	13	CSVGTDYNSPLHF	TGCAGCGTCGGGACAGACTATAATTCACCCCTCCACTTT
TRBV7-2	NA	TRBJ1-5	17	CASSSSSVPKRNQPQHF	TGTGCCAGCAGCTCTAGCTCGGTCCCAAAGCGCAATCAGCCCCAGCATTTT
TRBV6-6	NA	TRBJ2-4	14	CASGGRASENIQYF	TGTGCCTCTGGGGGGCGGGCAAGCGAAAACATTCAGTACTTC
TRBV28	TRBD1	TRBJ1-5	15	CASSFMFRGDQPQHF	TGTGCCAGCAGTTTTATGTTCAGGGGGGATCAGCCCCAGCATTTT